The rows below give T cell receptor beta chains drawn from one sample of a study of blood T cell repertoires in COVID-19. TCRdb keeps only in-frame clones here, not all; method: immunoSEQ multiplex PCR. The sample gives about 130,000 clones, over 75% of which show up once; more than 20% is in the top ten. Sequencing was performed on peripheral blood. These receptors all stem from a woman older than 75 with acute or convalescent COVID-19. Both conserved end residues are part of each CDR3. The D gene is left open where the match is weak. Expanded clones are given a class, and other clones once, few, many or no size at all.

size: once
J: TRBJ2-3
V: TRBV7-2
D: NA
CDR3: CASSLLGDTQYF
DNA: TGTGCCAGCAGCTTGTTGGGCGATACGCAGTATTTT

size: NA
J: TRBJ1-5
V: TRBV7-2
D: TRBD1
CDR3: CASSSDRGNQPQHF
DNA: TGTGCCAGCAGCTCGGACAGGGGAAATCAGCCCCAGCATTTT

size: NA
J: TRBJ1-4
V: TRBV5-4
D: TRBD1
CDR3: CASSGGPGQGFEKLFF
DNA: TGTGCCAGCAGCGGCGGTCCGGGACAGGGGTTTGAAAAACTGTTTTTT

size: NA
J: TRBJ1-2
V: TRBV29-1
D: NA
CDR3: CSVDTISGAGKGYTF
DNA: TGCAGCGTTGATACCATCTCAGGGGCCGGGAAGGGCTACACCTTC

size: NA
J: TRBJ2-2
V: TRBV3-1/TRBV3-2
D: TRBD2
CDR3: CASSQSRTSGDYGELFF
DNA: TGTGCCAGCAGCCAATCGCGGACTAGCGGGGACTACGGGGAGCTGTTTTTT

size: once
J: TRBJ1-4
V: TRBV11-1
D: NA
CDR3: CASSRSLANEKLFF
DNA: TGTGCCAGCAGCAGATCCCTAGCCAATGAAAAACTGTTTTTT

size: NA
J: TRBJ2-3
V: TRBV21-1
D: NA
CDR3: CASSKGIQGTDTQYF
DNA: TGTGCCAGCAGCAAAGGAATACAGGGTACAGATACGCAGTATTTT

size: NA
J: TRBJ1-6
V: TRBV18
D: NA
CDR3: CASSPPGTTFGSPLHF
DNA: TGTGCCAGCTCACCTCCCGGGACAACCTTCGGTTCACCCCTCCACTTT

size: NA
J: TRBJ2-1
V: TRBV7-9
D: NA
CDR3: CASSPLGAEFNEQFF
DNA: TGTGCCAGCAGCCCTCTGGGAGCAGAATTCAATGAGCAGTTCTTC

size: NA
J: TRBJ1-2
V: TRBV15
D: TRBD1
CDR3: CATSRDYETGFLRTF
DNA: TGTGCCACCAGCAGAGATTATGAGACAGGGTTTCTACGGACCTTC

size: NA
J: TRBJ2-2
V: TRBV19
D: NA
CDR3: CASSPQFANTGELFF
DNA: TGTGCCAGTAGTCCCCAGTTCGCGAACACCGGGGAGCTGTTTTTT